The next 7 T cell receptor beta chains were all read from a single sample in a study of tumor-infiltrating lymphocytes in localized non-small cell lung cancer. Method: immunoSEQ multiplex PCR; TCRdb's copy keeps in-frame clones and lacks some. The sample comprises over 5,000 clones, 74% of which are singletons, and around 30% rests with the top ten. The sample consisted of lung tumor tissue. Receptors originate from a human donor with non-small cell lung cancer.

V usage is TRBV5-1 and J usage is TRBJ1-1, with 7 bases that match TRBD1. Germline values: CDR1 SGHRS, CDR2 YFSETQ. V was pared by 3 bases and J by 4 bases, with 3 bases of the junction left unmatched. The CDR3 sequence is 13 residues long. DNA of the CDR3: TGCGCCAGCAGCTGGAACAGGGGCACTGAAGCTTTCTTT. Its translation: CASSWNRGTEAFF. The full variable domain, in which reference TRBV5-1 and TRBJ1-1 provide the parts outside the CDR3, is KAGVTQTPRYLIKTRGQQVTLSCSPISGHRSVSWYQQTPGQGLQFLFEYFSETQRNKGNFPGRFSGRQFSNSRSEMNVSTLELGDSALYLCASSWNRGTEAFFGQGTRLTVV.

CDR3 residues: CASSYGQNRLVTYEQYF. The CDR3 DNA is TGTGCCAGCAGCTATGGACAAAATAGGCTGGTAACCTACGAGCAGTACTTC. The J gene is TRBJ2-7, the V gene TRBV11-3, with a tentative D call TRBD1 (5 bases). This CDR3 spans 17 amino acids. V was cut by 4 bases and J by 2 bases, with 21 bases left in between. Per the germline V gene, CDR1 is SGHNT and CDR2 is YENEEA.

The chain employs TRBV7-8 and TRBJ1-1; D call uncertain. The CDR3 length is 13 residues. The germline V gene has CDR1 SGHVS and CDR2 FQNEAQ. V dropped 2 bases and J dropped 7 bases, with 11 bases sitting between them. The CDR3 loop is CASSLNSPVEAFF. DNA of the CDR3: TGTGCCAGCAGCTTAAACTCTCCGGTTGAAGCTTTCTTT.

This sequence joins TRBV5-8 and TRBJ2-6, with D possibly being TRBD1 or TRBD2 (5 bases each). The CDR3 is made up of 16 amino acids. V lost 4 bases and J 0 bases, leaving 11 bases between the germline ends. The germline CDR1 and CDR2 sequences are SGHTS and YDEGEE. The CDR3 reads CASSPGTFSGANVLTF. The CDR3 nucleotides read TGTGCCAGCAGCCCCGGGACCTTCTCTGGGGCCAACGTCCTGACTTTC.

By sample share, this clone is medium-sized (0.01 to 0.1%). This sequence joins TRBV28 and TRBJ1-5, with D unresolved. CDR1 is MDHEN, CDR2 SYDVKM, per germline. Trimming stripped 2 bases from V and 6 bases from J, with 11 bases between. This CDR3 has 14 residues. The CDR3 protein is CASSLGVASQPQHF. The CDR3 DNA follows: TGTGCCAGCAGTTTAGGCGTGGCAAGTCAGCCCCAGCATTTT.

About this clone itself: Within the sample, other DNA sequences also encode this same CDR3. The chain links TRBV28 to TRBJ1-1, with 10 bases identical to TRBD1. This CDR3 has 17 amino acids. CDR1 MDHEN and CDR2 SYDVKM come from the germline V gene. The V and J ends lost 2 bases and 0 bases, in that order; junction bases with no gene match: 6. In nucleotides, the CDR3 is TGTGCCAGCAGTTTAATTCGGACAGGGGGATTGAACACTGAAGCTTTCTTT. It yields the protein CASSLIRTGGLNTEAFF.

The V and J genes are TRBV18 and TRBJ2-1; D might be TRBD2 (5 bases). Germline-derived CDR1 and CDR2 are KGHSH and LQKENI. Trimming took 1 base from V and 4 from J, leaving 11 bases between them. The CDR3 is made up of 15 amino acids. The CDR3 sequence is CASSPQAGIYNEQFF. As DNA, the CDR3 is TGTGCCAGCTCACCACAGGCCGGGATTTACAATGAGCAGTTCTTC.